This T cell receptor beta chain comes out of a study of blood T cell repertoires in COVID-19. Study-wide context: In each case, the material was cDNA or gDNA derived from T cells, B-cell-depleted T cells, or PBMCs.

The CDR3 is made up of 14 amino acids. Trimming removed 3 bases from V and 8 bases from J, with 16 bases in between. CDR1 and CDR2 (germline): GTSNPN, SVGIG (reference sequence). The authors' processing: Amplification of reference gene primers provided the estimated nucleated cell counts. Here immunoSEQ multiplex PCR was the method, and the copy in TCRdb shows in-frame clones only, minus some. That table furnishes V, J and clone size, whereas the DNA furnished D and trimming. Of about 150,000 clones in the sample, about 90% were seen once. The chain uses TRBV30 and TRBJ1-4, with D possibly matching TRBD1 (5 bases). The clonotype was recovered from a human donor in a cohort sampled during active COVID-19. Sequenced material: peripheral blood. CDR3 DNA sequence: TGTGCCTGGAGCCCACGGGGGGACTGGGAAAAACTGTTTTTT. It specifies CAWSPRGDWEKLFF.